A single sample gave rise to the 12 T cell receptor beta chains below, sequenced in a study of blood T cell repertoires in COVID-19. Method: immunoSEQ multiplex PCR; TCRdb's copy keeps in-frame clones and lacks some. The sample yields hundreds of thousands of clones, roughly nine tenths seen once. The sample comprised PBMCs or T cells enriched from blood (not recorded which). The receptors were sampled from a woman in her forties or fifties who had been exposed to COVID-19.

The chain uses TRBV4-2 and TRBJ2-1; a weak D match, TRBD1 (6 bases). The germline CDR1 and CDR2 sequences are LGHNA and YNFKEQ. The CDR3 has 14 amino acids. Trimming pared 2 bases from V and 5 bases from J, leaving 10 bases between. The DNA for the CDR3 is TGTGCCAGCAGCCAACAGGACAGCCACAATGAGCAGTTCTTC. Residues: CASSQQDSHNEQFF.

This clone was observed a few times. V is TRBV7-2 and J is TRBJ2-5; 12 bases fit TRBD2. V shed 5 bases and J 4 bases; nucleotides not matched to a gene: 5. CDR1 and CDR2 (germline): SGHTA, FQGNSA. CDR3 length equals 15 residues. The CDR3 DNA sequence: TGTGCCAGCAGCCCTGCGACTAGCGGGAGAGAGACCCAGTACTTC. It yields the protein CASSPATSGRETQYF.

The rearrangement joins TRBV29-1 to TRBJ1-5; D is possibly TRBD1 (5 bases). Trimming shortened V by 5 bases and J by 4 bases, and 12 bases separated the two germline ends. The CDR3 extends over 13 amino acids. Germline V CDR1 and CDR2: SQVTM, ANQGSEA. CDR3 nucleotides: TGCAGCGTTTCCACAGGACCTAATCAGCCCCAGCATTTT. Its protein product is CSVSTGPNQPQHF.

This sequence joins TRBV12-3 or TRBV12-4 and TRBJ1-2; 7 bases align to TRBD1. V trimming: 6 bases; J trimming: 8 bases; junction bases outside the gene matches: 9. This CDR3 is built from 13 residues. CDR3 DNA sequence: TGTGCCAGCAGGCCCTGGGACAGTCGGGGCTACACCTTC. Its protein product is CASRPWDSRGYTF.

The V gene is TRBV27, the J gene TRBJ2-3; the match to TRBD2 covers 9 bases. The germline V gene encodes CDR1 MNHEY and CDR2 SMNVEV (reference sequence). The CDR3 length is 15 residues. Losses at the gene ends were 6 bases for V and 3 bases for J; bases not matched to a gene: 7. The CDR3 loop is CASRYAGGPTDTQYF. In DNA form, the CDR3 reads TGTGCCAGCAGATACGCGGGGGGGCCTACAGATACGCAGTATTTT.

V and J are TRBV5-6 and TRBJ1-1; D is undetermined. V lost 0 bases, J lost 7 bases, and 10 bases lay in between. CDR3 length: 13 amino acids. CDR1 and CDR2 from the germline V gene are SGHDT and YYEEEE. CDR3 sequence (DNA): TGTGCCAGCAGCTTGGGCGGCGGTCATGAAGCTTTCTTT. Residues: CASSLGGGHEAFF.

This chain connects TRBV3-1 (or the pseudogene TRBV3-2) to TRBJ1-2; unclear D gene. Germline V CDR1 and CDR2: LGHDT, YNNKEL (reference sequence). CDR3 length: 15 amino acids. V was pared by 0 bases and J by 1 base, with 9 bases between. The CDR3 loop is CASSQDFGGNYGYTF. CDR3 in DNA: TGTGCCAGCAGCCAAGATTTCGGCGGTAACTATGGCTACACCTTC.

This chain links TRBV11-1 with TRBJ1-6; D is perhaps TRBD1 (6 bases). This CDR3 has 14 residues. V was clipped by 2 bases and J by 7 bases, with 9 bases between them. Per germline, CDR1 SGHAT and CDR2 FQDESV (reference sequence). The CDR3 is CASSLRGRNSPLHF. CDR3 nucleotides: TGTGCCAGCAGCTTAAGGGGGAGAAATTCACCCCTCCACTTT.

About this clone itself: The sample holds other DNA sequences that translate to the same CDR3. The chain is built from TRBV3-1 (or the pseudogene TRBV3-2) and TRBJ2-7; D remains unclear. V dropped 1 base and J dropped 6 bases, with 4 bases sitting between them. Germline-derived CDR1 and CDR2 are LGHDT and YNNKEL (reference sequence). The CDR3 is 11 amino acids. The CDR3 spells CASSQAGEQYF. As DNA, the CDR3 is TGTGCCAGCAGCCAAGCGGGCGAGCAGTACTTC.

V is TRBV21-1 and J is TRBJ2-7; TRBD2 is the table's D call and was not checked against the DNA. TRBV21-1 corresponds to a pseudogene. The CDR3 contains 16 residues. The CDR3 loop reads CASSNWEGESSYEQYF. CDR3 coding DNA: TGTGCCAGCAGCAATTGGGAGGGGGAGAGCTCCTACGAGCAGTACTTC.

The rearrangement joins TRBV5-1 to TRBJ2-7, with TRBD2 as a possible D gene (5 bases). The CDR3 spans 13 residues. Germline CDR1 reads SGHRS; CDR2 reads YFSETQ. Trimming shortened V by 0 bases and J by 3 bases, and 7 bases separated the two germline ends. The CDR3 loop reads CASSLARDYEQYF. In DNA, the CDR3 is TGCGCCAGCAGCTTGGCCCGGGACTACGAGCAGTACTTC.

As regards this clone: Other DNA sequences in this sample translate to the same CDR3. V usage is TRBV5-1 and J usage is TRBJ2-1; 9 bases fit TRBD1. In germline, CDR1 is SGHRS, CDR2 YFSETQ. CDR3 length: 14 amino acids. V shed 4 bases, J shed 7 bases, and the junction held 6 bases outside the gene matches. CDR3 loop: CASSLAGTGNEQFF. CDR3 DNA sequence: TGCGCCAGCAGCCTCGCCGGGACAGGGAATGAGCAGTTCTTC. The whole variable domain, remainder taken from reference TRBV5-1 and TRBJ2-1, is KAGVTQTPRYLIKTRGQQVTLSCSPISGHRSVSWYQQTPGQGLQFLFEYFSETQRNKGNFPGRFSGRQFSNSRSEMNVSTLELGDSALYLCASSLAGTGNEQFFGPGTRLTVL.